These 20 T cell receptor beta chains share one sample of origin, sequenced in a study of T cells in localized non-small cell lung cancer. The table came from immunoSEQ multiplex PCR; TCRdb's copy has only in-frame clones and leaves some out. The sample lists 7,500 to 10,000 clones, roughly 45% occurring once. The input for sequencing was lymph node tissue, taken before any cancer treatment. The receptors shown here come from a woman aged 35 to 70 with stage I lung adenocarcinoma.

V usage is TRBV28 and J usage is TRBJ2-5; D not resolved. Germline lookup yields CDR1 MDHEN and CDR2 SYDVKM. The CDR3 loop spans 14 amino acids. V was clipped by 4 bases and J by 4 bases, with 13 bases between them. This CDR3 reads CASSSPSGRETQYF. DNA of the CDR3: TGTGCCAGCAGTTCCCCCTCCGGGCGAGAGACCCAGTACTTC.

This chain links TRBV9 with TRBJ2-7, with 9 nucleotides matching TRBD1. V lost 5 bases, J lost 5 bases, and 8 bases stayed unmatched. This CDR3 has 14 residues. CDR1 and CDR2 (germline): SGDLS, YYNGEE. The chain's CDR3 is CASRPTGGRDEQYF. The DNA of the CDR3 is TGTGCCAGCAGGCCCACAGGGGGCAGGGACGAGCAGTACTTC.

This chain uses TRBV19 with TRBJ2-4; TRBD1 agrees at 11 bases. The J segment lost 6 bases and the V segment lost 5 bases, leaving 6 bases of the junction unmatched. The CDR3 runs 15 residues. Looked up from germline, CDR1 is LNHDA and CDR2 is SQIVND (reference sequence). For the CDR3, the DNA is TGTGCCAGTAGTCCCGGACAGGGGGCAGGAAACATTCAGTACTTC. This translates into CASSPGQGAGNIQYF. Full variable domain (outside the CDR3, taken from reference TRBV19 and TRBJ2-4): DGGITQSPKYLFRKEGQNVTLSCEQNLNHDAMYWYRQDPGQGLRLIYYSQIVNDFQKGDIAEGYSVSREKKESFPLTVTSAQKNPTAFYLCASSPGQGAGNIQYFGAGTRLSVL.

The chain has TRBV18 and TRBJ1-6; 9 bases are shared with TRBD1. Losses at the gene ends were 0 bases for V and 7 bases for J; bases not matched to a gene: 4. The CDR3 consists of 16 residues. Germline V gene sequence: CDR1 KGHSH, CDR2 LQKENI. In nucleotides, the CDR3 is TGTGCCAGCTCACCACCAATCACAGGGGGCAATTCACCCCTCCACTTT. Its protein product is CASSPPITGGNSPLHF.

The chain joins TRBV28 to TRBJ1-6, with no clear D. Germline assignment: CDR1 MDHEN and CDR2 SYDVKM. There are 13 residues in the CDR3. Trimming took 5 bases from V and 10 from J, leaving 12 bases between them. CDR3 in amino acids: CASSPDGISPLHF. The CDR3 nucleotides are TGTGCCAGCAGTCCTGACGGGATCTCACCCCTCCACTTT.

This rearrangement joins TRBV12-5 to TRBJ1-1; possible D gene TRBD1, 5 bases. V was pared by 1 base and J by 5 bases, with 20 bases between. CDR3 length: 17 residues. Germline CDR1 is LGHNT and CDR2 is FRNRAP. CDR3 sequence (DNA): TGTGCTAGTGGTTTGGCAGGGTTCCGGGACTACGGGACTGAAGCTTTCTTT. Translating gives CASGLAGFRDYGTEAFF.

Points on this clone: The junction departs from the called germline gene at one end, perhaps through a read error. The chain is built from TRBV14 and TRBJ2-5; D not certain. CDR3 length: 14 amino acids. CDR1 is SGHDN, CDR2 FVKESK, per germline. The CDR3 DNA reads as TGTGCCAGCAGTCCACGGGCGTACCAAGAGACTCAGTACTTC. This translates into CASSPRAYQETQYF.

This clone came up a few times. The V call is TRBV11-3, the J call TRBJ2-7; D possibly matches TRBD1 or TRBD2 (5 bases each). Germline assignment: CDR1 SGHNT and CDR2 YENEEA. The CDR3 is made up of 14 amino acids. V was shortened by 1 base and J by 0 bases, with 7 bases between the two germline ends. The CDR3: CASSLGDRSYEQYF. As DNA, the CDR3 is TGTGCCAGCAGCTTAGGGGACCGCTCCTACGAGCAGTACTTC.

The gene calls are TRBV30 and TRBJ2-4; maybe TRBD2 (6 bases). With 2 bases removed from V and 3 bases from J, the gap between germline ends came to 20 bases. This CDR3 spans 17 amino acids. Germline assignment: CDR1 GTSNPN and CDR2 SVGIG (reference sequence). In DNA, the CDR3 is TGTGCCTGGAGTCGTCCTGTGGGGGGAATGGGCAAAAACATTCAGTACTTC. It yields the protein CAWSRPVGGMGKNIQYF.

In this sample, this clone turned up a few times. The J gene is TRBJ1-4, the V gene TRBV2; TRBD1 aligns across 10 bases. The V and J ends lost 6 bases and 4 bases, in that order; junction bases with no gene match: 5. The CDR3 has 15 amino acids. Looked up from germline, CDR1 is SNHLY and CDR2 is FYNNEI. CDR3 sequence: CASRRTGGNNEKLFF. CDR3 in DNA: TGTGCCAGCAGACGGACAGGGGGAAATAATGAAAAACTGTTTTTT.

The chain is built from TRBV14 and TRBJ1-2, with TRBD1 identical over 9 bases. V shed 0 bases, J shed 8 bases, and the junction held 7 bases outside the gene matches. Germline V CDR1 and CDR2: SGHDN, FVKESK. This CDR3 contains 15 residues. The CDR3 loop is CASSQDSSGTGGYTF. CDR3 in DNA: TGTGCCAGCAGCCAAGATTCGTCCGGGACAGGGGGCTACACCTTC.

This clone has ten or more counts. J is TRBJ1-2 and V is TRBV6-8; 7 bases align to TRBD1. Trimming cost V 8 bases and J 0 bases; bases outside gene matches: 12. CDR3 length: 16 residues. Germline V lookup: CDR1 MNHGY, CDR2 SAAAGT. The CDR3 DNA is TGTGCCAGCGTACTATTAGCCGGGACAGCTAACTATGGCTACACCTTC. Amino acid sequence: CASVLLAGTANYGYTF.

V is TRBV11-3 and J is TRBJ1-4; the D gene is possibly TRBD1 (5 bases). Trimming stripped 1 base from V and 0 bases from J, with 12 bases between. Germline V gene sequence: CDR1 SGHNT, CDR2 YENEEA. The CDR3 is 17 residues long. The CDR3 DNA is TGTGCCAGCAGCTTAGTACCGGGGACTACAACTAATGAAAAACTGTTTTTT. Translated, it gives CASSLVPGTTTNEKLFF.

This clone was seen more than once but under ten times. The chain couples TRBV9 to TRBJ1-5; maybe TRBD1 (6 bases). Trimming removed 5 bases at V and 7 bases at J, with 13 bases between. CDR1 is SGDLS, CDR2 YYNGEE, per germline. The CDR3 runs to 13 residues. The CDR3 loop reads CASSDAGDQPQHF. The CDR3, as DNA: TGTGCCAGCAGTGACGCAGGGGACCAGCCCCAGCATTTT.

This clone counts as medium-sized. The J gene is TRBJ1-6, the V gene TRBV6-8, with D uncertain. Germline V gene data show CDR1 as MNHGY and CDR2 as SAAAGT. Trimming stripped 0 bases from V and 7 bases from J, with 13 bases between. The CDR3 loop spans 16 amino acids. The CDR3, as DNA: TGTGCCAGCAGTTACTCGGGTGGAACGGCGAATTCACCCCTCCACTTT. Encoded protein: CASSYSGGTANSPLHF.

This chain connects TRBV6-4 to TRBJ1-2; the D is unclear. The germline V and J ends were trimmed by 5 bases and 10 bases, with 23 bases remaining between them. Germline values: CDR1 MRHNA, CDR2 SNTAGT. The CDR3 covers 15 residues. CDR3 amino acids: CASSSVAARPRTYTF. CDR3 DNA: TGTGCCAGCAGTTCGGTCGCGGCCCGCCCTCGAACCTACACCTTC.

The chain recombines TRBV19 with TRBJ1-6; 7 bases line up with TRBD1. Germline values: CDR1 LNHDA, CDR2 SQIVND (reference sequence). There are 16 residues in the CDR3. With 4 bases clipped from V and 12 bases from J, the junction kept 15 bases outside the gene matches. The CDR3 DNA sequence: TGTGCCAGTAGTAAGGGAAACAGGGGTGGTGTTTTACCCCTCCACTTT. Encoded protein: CASSKGNRGGVLPLHF.

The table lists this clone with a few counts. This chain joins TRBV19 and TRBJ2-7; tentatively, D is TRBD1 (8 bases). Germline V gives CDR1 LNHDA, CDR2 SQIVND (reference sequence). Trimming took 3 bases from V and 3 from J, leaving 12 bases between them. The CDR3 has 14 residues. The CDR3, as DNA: TGTGCCAGTAGTATGGGAGGGACAGGCTACGAGCAGTACTTC. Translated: CASSMGGTGYEQYF.

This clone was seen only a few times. Here the CDR3 DNA reads TGCGCCAGCAGCTTGGAAGCAGTCCACACCGGGGAGCTGTTTTTT. It translates to CASSLEAVHTGELFF. This sequence joins TRBV5-1 and TRBJ2-2, with D hard to call. V was pared by 0 bases and J by 3 bases, with 9 bases between. CDR3 length equals 15 residues. Germline CDR1 reads SGHRS; CDR2 reads YFSETQ.

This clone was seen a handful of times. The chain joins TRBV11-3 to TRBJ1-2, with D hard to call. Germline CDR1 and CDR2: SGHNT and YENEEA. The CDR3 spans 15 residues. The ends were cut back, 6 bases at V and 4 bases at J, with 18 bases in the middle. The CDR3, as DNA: TGTGCCAGCAGTTTGGACCCCGGTGGGTCCTATGGCTACACCTTC. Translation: CASSLDPGGSYGYTF.